Given below is one T cell receptor (beta chain) in context. No cognate antigen has been identified for it. Base qualities were left out, and no much larger clone turns up one base away. The sample originates from a study of human T cells and chemical hapten exposure (dated by TCRdb to the early 2020s). Turning to the overall study: For sensitization, 2% DPC in acetone was applied to a roughly 2 cm by roughly 2 cm area of upper inner arm skin. Throughout the study period of roughly 24 weeks, patients also received therapeutic DPC doses to the scalp every week. The mostly female patient cohort included alopecia areata with under or over 50% scalp involvement, alopecia totalis and alopecia universalis. The study tracked peripheral blood TCR repertoire changes in vivo during primary and secondary sensitization to the hapten diphenylcyclopropenone (DPC) in alopecia patients. Libraries were combined into a pool for sequencing, and differences in TCR yield between samples came mainly from small differences in library volumes within the pool. Blood was sampled from patients pre-sensitization (week 0) and at 2, 6 and about 24 weeks after DPC sensitization. For TCR sequencing, blood came from 25 to 35 alopecia patients at anywhere from one to four time points (pre-sensitization, 2, 6 and 24 weeks). Patch tests used Finn chambers with 0.01% DPC on the upper back, scored after 6 days by International Contact Dermatitis Research Group standards. Findings and caveats that apply to the study as a whole: Because all patients had alopecia, a presumed autoimmune disease, the immune response of the patients might differ from that of healthy individuals. The number of PT1 expanded TCRs positively correlated with patch test score, significant at thresholds 8, 16 and 32 but not 4. After repeated subsampling, the strength of the expansion versus patch-test correlation and the threshold at which it became significant changed. Expanded TCRs formed significantly more large CDR3 similarity clusters than pre-sensitization or healthy control sets, consistent with antigen-driven responses. DPC sensitization did not change how many TCRs were above 1 in 1000 frequency, and no evidence was found of alterations in global repertoire structure.

This specimen's time point label, interpreted: patch test 2, 6 weeks after DPC sensitization. The intended sense of this specimen's treatment or condition label: therapeutic diphenylcyclopropenone sensitization with weekly scalp DPC. At each patch-test visit, blood was drawn before the patch test was applied. Patients were considered eligible if aged 18 to 70, diagnosed with alopecia and deemed suitable for DPC therapy, and patients were excluded if pregnant. Total RNA was extracted from unfractionated whole blood that had been collected in Tempus Blood RNA tubes. The receptor library was made with RACE. This sample was sequenced with a NextSeq 500. Library preparation attached unique molecular identifiers to individual cDNA molecules for quantitative, reproducible TCR counting. From each blood RNA sample, both TCR alpha and TCR beta chains were sequenced. In the authors' own workflow: The median number of TCRs per sample was approximately 98,000, ranging from 23,224 to 690,600. The Decombinator software suite was used to annotate the V, J and CDR3 of the TCR reads. For the PS versus PT1 abundance plots, all samples were subsampled to the same number of TCRs (28,000). TCRs were defined as expanded if absent before sensitization and observed at least eight times at the 2-week time point. TCRdb reprocessing: public reads trimmed at Q25 with fastp, clones called with MiXCR, in-frame beta chains kept. Each CDR3 protein appears once, grouped with its most common genes and DNA. The V and J calls, along with clone size, are taken from TCRdb and not from the paper's own processing. Recorded for this sample are about 96,000 distinct CDR3 sequences; 7.5% to 10% of them occurred a single time. 2% to 2.5% of the sample is held by the ten biggest clonotypes.

V drops 4 bases and J drops 7 bases, leaving 23 bases in between. The CDR1 and CDR2 encoded by the germline V gene are LGHNA and YNFKEQ. From the cysteine through the phenylalanine, the CDR3 covers 17 amino acids. Just CDR3 DNA is preserved here, 51 bases in frame from base 1. Sequenced here: whole blood, sampled in connection with sensitization to the hapten diphenylcyclopropenone (DPC). The clonotype was recovered from a woman in her thirties or forties with alopecia areata. Some clones in this sample may be carry-over from other donors' samples. This sequence uses TRBV4-2 and TRBJ2-1; tentative D gene TRBD2, with 5 bases matching. The CDR3 protein: CASSLDWTFLTPNEQFF. The DNA sequence reads TGTGCCAGCAGCCTAGACTGGACTTTCCTCACTCCTAATGAGCAGTTCTTC.